This T cell receptor beta chain was sequenced during a study of blood T cell repertoires in COVID-19. Study summary: COVID-19 samples from acute and convalescent phases originated in the United States, Italy and Spain. From T cells, B-cell-depleted T cells, or PBMCs came the material, which was cDNA or gDNA.

The CDR3 covers 14 residues. Methods used by the authors: Estimation of nucleated cell counts was performed using reference gene primer amplification. Assay: immunoSEQ multiplex PCR; the TCRdb copy retains only in-frame clones and omits some. From that table come the V and J calls and clone size; the DNA was used to work out D and trimming. The sample contains about 140,000 clones, 70% to 90% of which appear only once. Sequenced sample: peripheral blood. The chain has TRBV12-2 and TRBJ2-3; the table assigns TRBD2, which was not confirmed against the DNA. TRBV12-2 is a pseudogene segment. This TCR derives from a human donor in a cohort sampled during active COVID-19. CDR3: CASRLAPPPDTQYF. The CDR3 DNA follows: TGTGCAAGTCGCTTAGCCCCTCCTCCAGATACGCAGTATTTT.